The 20 T cell receptor beta chains below were found in one sample sequenced in a study of T cells in Graves' hyperthyroidism and ophthalmopathy. What was amplified from RNA transcripts were TCR beta CDR3 regions. In the first-round RT-PCR of the TCR CDR3, the HTBI primer set was used. MiXCR was run by TCRdb on the multiplex PCR reads, yielding one entry per CDR3 protein. The table includes fewer than 550,000 distinct CDR3 sequences, roughly 14% detected once. The specimen sequenced was blood. These receptors came from a young woman with Graves' hyperthyroidism.

This CDR3 reads CASHRDRISPLHF. As DNA, the CDR3 is TGTGCCAGTCACCGGGACAGGATTTCACCCCTCCACTTT. This chain links TRBV7-2 with TRBJ1-6; 8 positions agree with TRBD1. This CDR3 has 13 residues. Germline values: CDR1 SGHTA, CDR2 FQGNSA. The J segment lost 9 bases and the V segment lost 9 bases, leaving 7 bases of the junction unmatched.

Ten or more counts support this clonotype. This rearrangement joins TRBV3-1 to TRBJ2-7; maybe TRBD2 (5 bases). Germline V CDR1 and CDR2: LGHDT, YNNKEL (reference sequence). V was cut by 4 bases and J by 1 base, with 17 bases left in between. This CDR3 has 16 amino acids. The CDR3 here is CASSPLPGRGSYEQYF. The CDR3 DNA follows: TGTGCCAGCAGCCCTCTCCCGGGAAGAGGGTCCTACGAGCAGTACTTC.

In its sample, this clonotype was seen many times. The CDR3 sequence: CASSFNSNQPQHF. CDR3 DNA sequence: TGTGCCAGCAGCTTCAATAGCAATCAGCCCCAGCATTTT. J is TRBJ1-5 and V is TRBV11-2, with no clear D. The V and J ends lost 3 bases and 0 bases respectively, with 3 bases between them. CDR3 length: 13 amino acids. Germline CDR1 is SGHAT and CDR2 is FQNNGV.

This clonotype was counted many times. The V gene is TRBV20-1, the J gene TRBJ1-1; no reliable D call. Germline CDR1 and CDR2: DFQATT and SNEGSKA (reference sequence). The CDR3 is 14 amino acids. Trimming took off 3 bases at V and 0 bases at J, with 11 bases between the two ends. CDR3 sequence (DNA): TGCAGTGCTAGGGGGAGAGGCATGAACACTGAAGCTTTCTTT. Protein: CSARGRGMNTEAFF.

The sample holds a few counts of this clonotype. The rearrangement links TRBV19 to TRBJ2-7; 7 nucleotides match TRBD1. Germline CDR1 is LNHDA and CDR2 is SQIVND (reference sequence). J lost 2 bases, V lost 0 bases, and 4 bases had no gene match. The CDR3 consists of 15 residues. CDR3 sequence reads: CASSIEATGTYEQYF. CDR3 bases: TGTGCCAGTAGTATAGAAGCGACAGGGACCTACGAGCAGTACTTC.

This rearrangement joins TRBV20-1 to TRBJ1-3; D is undetermined. From germline, CDR1 is DFQATT and CDR2 SNEGSKA (reference sequence). The CDR3 consists of 14 residues. V was trimmed by 3 bases and J by 1 base, leaving 10 bases between them. The CDR3 region has the DNA TGCAGTGCTAGGAGTATGCTATCTGGAAACACCATATATTTT. Its translation: CSARSMLSGNTIYF.

This clonotype was detected many times. The chain combines TRBV5-1 with TRBJ1-2, with D tentatively TRBD1 (5 bases). This CDR3 is built from 14 residues. V lost 6 bases, J lost 7 bases, and 19 bases lay in between. Germline V CDR1 and CDR2: SGHRS, YFSETQ. The CDR3 reads CASTFGRGRGGYTF. The CDR3 nucleotides read TGCGCCAGCACATTCGGGAGGGGTAGAGGTGGCTACACCTTC.

This clonotype was detected a few times. The rearrangement links TRBV7-3 to TRBJ2-3; tentatively, D is TRBD2 (7 bases). V was cut by 0 bases and J by 2 bases, with 12 bases left in between. The CDR3 totals 16 residues. CDR1 is SGHTA and CDR2 is FQGTGA in the germline V gene. The CDR3 coding sequence is TGTGCCAGCAGCTTAACGGGCGGGGGCTCCACAGATACGCAGTATTTT. Translation gives CASSLTGGGSTDTQYF.

This clonotype was observed a handful of times. This chain connects TRBV5-1 to TRBJ1-1; D remains ambiguous. The V and J ends lost 0 bases and 0 bases respectively, with 6 bases between them. The CDR3 is 14 amino acids. Germline V CDR1 and CDR2: SGHRS, YFSETQ. CDR3 amino acids: CASSLGFVNTEAFF. CDR3 DNA sequence: TGCGCCAGCAGCTTGGGGTTTGTGAACACTGAAGCTTTCTTT.

The table lists this clonotype with many counts. The chain has TRBV11-3 and TRBJ2-7; TRBD1 matches 8 bases. V lost 4 bases to trimming and J lost 6 bases; unmatched junction nucleotides: 5. The CDR3 spans 13 residues. Per germline, CDR1 SGHNT and CDR2 YENEEA. CDR3: CASSWNRGSEQYF. CDR3 DNA: TGTGCCAGCAGCTGGAACAGGGGGTCCGAGCAGTACTTC.

Turning to this clonotype: Being one base from a much bigger clone, this may be a read error. The rearrangement uses TRBV3-1 and TRBJ2-1; TRBD1 matches at 9 bases. The CDR3 spans 14 residues. Germline CDR1 reads LGHDT; CDR2 reads YNNKEL (reference sequence). CDR3 sequence (DNA): TGTGCCAGCAGCCGGGACAGGGTTTACAGTGAGCAGTTCTTC. It yields the protein CASSRDRVYSEQFF.

A few counts support this clonotype. This rearrangement joins TRBV6-2 or TRBV6-3 to TRBJ2-2; the D is unclear. The V and J ends lost 7 bases and 3 bases respectively, with 24 bases between them. The germline gives CDR1 MNHEY, CDR2 SVGEGT. The CDR3 runs to 18 residues. The CDR3 DNA reads as TGTGCCAGCACAACATCAGCCGGTGCGTGGACCTACACCGGGGAGCTGTTTTTT. The encoded protein is CASTTSAGAWTYTGELFF.

The chain uses TRBV10-2 and TRBJ1-1; D call uncertain. Trimming pared 1 base from V and 1 base from J, leaving 4 bases between. Germline loops: CDR1 WSHSY, CDR2 SAAADI. This CDR3 is built from 13 residues. The CDR3 reads CASSEYQNTEAFF. CDR3 nucleotides: TGCGCCAGCAGTGAGTACCAGAACACTGAAGCTTTCTTT.

This clonotype appeared many times. V and J are TRBV29-1 and TRBJ1-1; weak D call: TRBD1 (5 bases). Germline CDR1 SQVTM, CDR2 ANQGSEA. The CDR3 totals 14 residues. Trimming shortened V by 1 base and J by 1 base, and 10 bases separated the two germline ends. CDR3 bases: TGCAGCGTTGAAGGGGGCCAGAGGAACACTGAAGCTTTCTTT. This codes for CSVEGGQRNTEAFF.

The chain combines TRBV20-1 with TRBJ1-2; D is undetermined. This CDR3 comprises 9 residues. The V and J ends lost 6 bases and 8 bases respectively, with 7 bases between them. Germline V gene sequence: CDR1 DFQATT, CDR2 SNEGSKA (reference sequence). Here the CDR3 reads CSAGRGYTF. The CDR3 nucleotides are TGCAGTGCGGGAAGAGGCTACACCTTC.

This clonotype was picked up a small number of times. For the CDR3, the DNA is TGCGCCAGCAGCCAAGTTCCGGTCACCGGGGAGCTGTTTTTT. It yields the protein CASSQVPVTGELFF. V and J are TRBV4-1 and TRBJ2-2; no clear D gene. With 1 base removed from V and 4 bases from J, the gap between germline ends came to 7 bases. Per the germline V gene, CDR1 is MGHRA and CDR2 is YSYEKL. The CDR3 extends over 14 amino acids.

The rearrangement joins TRBV20-1 to TRBJ1-4, with 7 bases matching TRBD1. Germline CDR1 reads DFQATT; CDR2 reads SNEGSKA (reference sequence). This CDR3 region has 13 residues. Unmatched junction bases numbered 9, after V lost 6 bases and J lost 8 bases. CDR3 region: CSARVTGLEKLFF. The CDR3 region has the DNA TGCAGTGCGAGGGTGACAGGGTTGGAAAAACTGTTTTTT.

This clonotype has a handful of counts. This chain joins TRBV20-1 and TRBJ1-1; D gene uncertain. The germline CDR1 and CDR2 sequences are DFQATT and SNEGSKA (reference sequence). Trimming removed 5 bases at V and 1 base at J, with 14 bases between. The length of the CDR3 is 14 residues. This chain's CDR3 is CSARTGPTNTEAFF. CDR3 in DNA: TGCAGTGCTCGCACGGGTCCCACGAACACTGAAGCTTTCTTT.

V and J are TRBV20-1 and TRBJ2-6; either TRBD1 or TRBD2 may supply D (5 bases each). The CDR3 totals 19 residues. Trimming took off 0 bases at V and 3 bases at J, with 21 bases between the two ends. CDR1 is DFQATT and CDR2 is SNEGSKA in the germline V gene (reference sequence). The CDR3 DNA reads as TGCAGTGCTAGAGATCGGGGCCGCTGGGGAGAAAGTGGGGCCAACGTCCTGACTTTC. Translation gives CSARDRGRWGESGANVLTF.

This clonotype was seen just once. This chain uses TRBV11-2 with TRBJ2-7; D gene uncertain. V was clipped by 6 bases and J by 0 bases, with 12 bases between them. The CDR3 runs 14 residues. Per germline, CDR1 SGHAT and CDR2 FQNNGV. The CDR3 spells CASSDQLYSYEQYF. In DNA, the CDR3 is TGTGCCAGCAGTGACCAGCTTTACTCCTACGAGCAGTACTTC.